The present T cell receptor (beta chain) was sequenced within a study of shared clonotypes between healthy human individuals (dated by TCRdb to 2020 to 2021). With regard to the full study: Two women and a few men aged 18 to 49 years were included in the cohort. For each donor, CD4 naive and CD4 memory were each given three plates, CD8 naive was given two plates, and CD8 memory was given one plate. To estimate repertoire size and how much clonotypes are shared between individuals, the study performed deep sequencing of blood TCR repertoires from five healthy adults. Different laboratories and diverse techniques were used to prepare libraries and sequence TCR repertoires, to increase sequencing depth and limit assay-specific biases. Per donor, leukapheresis produced somewhere between about 0.9 and 9.5 billion PBMCs.

Germline trimming: 6 bases from V, 2 bases from J; junction bases outside gene matches: 3. CDR1 and CDR2 were assigned from the germline V gene as MNHNS and SASEGT. From its cysteine to its phenylalanine, the CDR3 spans 13 amino acids. Just CDR3 DNA is preserved here, 39 bases in frame from base 1. A remark on this clone: No antigen is known for it. The input lacks base qualities; no much larger clone sits a single base away.

Results and caveats for the whole study, not just this receptor: Sampling was restricted to blood, and TCR repertoires in tissue are likely to differ from TCR repertoires in blood. Larger estimated clonotype richness was generally found for naive subsets than for memory subsets. Because the study included a small number of donors, the genetic and exposure-history diversity represented was limited. Even with the large sequencing depth, rarefaction of the sorted-subset datasets indicated that sequencing was incomplete. When several donors were compared, the shared fraction of clonotypes was about 5% for naive CD4, less than 4% for naive CD8, 2.3% for memory CD4, and about 0.36% for memory CD8. Based on pairwise subsampling, the degree of clonotype sharing among donors was expected to be affected by sequencing depth. Clonotypes shared by all four sorted-subset donors showed higher generation probabilities than non-shared clonotypes.

Donors were healthy HIV-negative adults with no recently reported acute infections or vaccinations. Only Caucasian adults living in Nashville, Tennessee, USA were represented among the donors. Magnetic negative selection was used to enrich CD4+ T cells, after which naive cells were positively selected on CD45RA and the negative fraction became the memory subset. After blood collection by leukapheresis, PBMCs were isolated using Ficoll-Histopaque density gradient centrifugation and then cryopreserved in the vapor phase of liquid nitrogen. Purity and quantity of every magnetically sorted T cell population were checked by analytical flow cytometry. From each sorted fraction, genomic DNA was isolated and quantified by UV absorbance on a Nanodrop 2000c. Using the deep immunoSEQ assay, TCR CDR3 regions were amplified from genomic DNA by multiplex PCR. For each cell subset, the extracted genomic DNA was distributed evenly across all wells of several immunoSEQ 96-well plates, and each plate served as one replicate. For sorted subsets, 150 to 200 ng genomic DNA, equal to 25,000 to 35,000 T cell genomes, was loaded into each replicate PCR. The purified libraries were quantified using a Qubit 3.0 fluorometer, sized with a Bioanalyzer 2100, and then quantified again using the KAPA Library Quantification kit. Every immunoSEQ 96-well plate was sequenced on a separate single-read 150-cycle Illumina NextSeq 550 flow cell. From the authors' description of their analysis: Because only junctional sequences without quality scores were contained in the immunoSEQ output, filtering matching that applied to full-length reads could not be performed. Sequences were annotated with PyIR, a Python wrapper for IgBLAST v1.9, and V/J genes and CDR3 were assigned using IMGT germline references. Reads were removed for weak V/J assignments (E-value above 1e-6), missing CDR3, stop codons, out-of-frame junctions, or ambiguous translated residues. V3J clonotypes were defined as sequences sharing the same inferred V gene, J gene, and CDR3 amino acid sequence. To compute the percentage overlap between repertoires, the number of shared unique clonotypes was divided by the size of the smaller repertoire. RTK rarefaction, the Chao1 estimator, and Recon v2.1 estimates of unobserved clonotypes were used to assess repertoire richness. OLGA was used to compute generation probabilities for all TCRbeta clonotypes that the gDNA method yielded from a handful of donors. TCRdb limited this immuneACCESS table to in-frame rearrangements with V and J called. A share of clones is missing; checked studies link under half to unresolved V genes, and the rest is unexplained. V and J calls and clone size come straight from that table; D and trimming were deduced from the DNA. In all, the sample holds about 1.1 million clones, and 70% to 85% of those were seen once. The ten largest account for more than 0.85% of the sample.

Input material: memory CD4+ T cells from PBMCs. What this sample's cell subset or site label stands for: CD45RA-negative fraction. The sequence was obtained from a man younger than 35 in good health. Some clones in this sample may be carry-over from other donors' samples. Here the chain combines TRBV6-1 and TRBJ2-7, and 8 bases in between align with TRBD1. The CDR3 loop reads CASRPGQAYEQYF. The nucleotide sequence is given as TGTGCCAGCAGGCCGGGACAGGCCTACGAGCAGTACTTC.